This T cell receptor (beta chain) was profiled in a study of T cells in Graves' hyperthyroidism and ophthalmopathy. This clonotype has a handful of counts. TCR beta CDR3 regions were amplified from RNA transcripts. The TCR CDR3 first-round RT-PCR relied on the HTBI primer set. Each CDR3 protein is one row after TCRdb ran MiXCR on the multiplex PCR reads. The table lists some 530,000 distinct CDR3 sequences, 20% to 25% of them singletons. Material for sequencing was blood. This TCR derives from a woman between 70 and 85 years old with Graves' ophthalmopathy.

CDR3 coding DNA: TGTGCCAGCAGCCCCAGGGCACCGCCCAATGAGCAGTTCTTC. This gives the protein CASSPRAPPNEQFF. The V call is TRBV13, the J call TRBJ2-1; D may be TRBD1 (5 bases). The CDR3 is 14 residues long. Trimming pared 5 bases from V and 6 bases from J, leaving 14 bases between. Germline V gene lookup returns CDR1 PRHDT and CDR2 FYEKMQ (reference sequence).